Listed below are T cell receptor beta chains from one sample, sequenced in a study of blood T cell repertoires in COVID-19. The repertoire was sequenced with immunoSEQ multiplex PCR; TCRdb's copy has only in-frame clones and lacks some. The table records about 110,000 clones, approximately 84% of them present only once. Input material: peripheral blood. Receptors were obtained from a woman in her sixties or seventies with acute or convalescent COVID-19. The CDR3 runs from the conserved cysteine through the conserved F or W. The order of the fields is V gene, clone size, J gene, D gene, CDR3 DNA, CDR3 protein. A D gene is named only where the DNA matches it firmly. Expanded clones get a size class; other rows say once, few or many, or leave the size out.

v_call: TRBV4-2
clone_size: NA
j_call: TRBJ1-2
d_call: NA
cdr3_nt: TGTGCCAGCAGCCAAGATCAGCAGGGCAACTATGGCTACACCTTC
cdr3_aa: CASSQDQQGNYGYTF

v_call: TRBV11-2
clone_size: NA
j_call: TRBJ1-3
d_call: NA
cdr3_nt: TGTGCCAGCAGCTTATTTGGTCGCAGGGGTGGAAACACCATATATTTT
cdr3_aa: CASSLFGRRGGNTIYF

v_call: TRBV19
clone_size: NA
j_call: TRBJ1-2
d_call: NA
cdr3_nt: TGTGCCAGTAGTAGGTTAGATACTAACTATGGCTACACCTTC
cdr3_aa: CASSRLDTNYGYTF

v_call: TRBV11-1
clone_size: once
j_call: TRBJ2-1
d_call: TRBD2
cdr3_nt: TGTGCCAGCATCCCCAGCGGGAGGGCCGGCAATGAGCAGTTCTTC
cdr3_aa: CASIPSGRAGNEQFF

v_call: TRBV15
clone_size: NA
j_call: TRBJ1-1
d_call: TRBD1
cdr3_nt: TGTGCCACCAGCAGTGGGGCAGGGGGGAACACTGAAGCTTTCTTT
cdr3_aa: CATSSGAGGNTEAFF

v_call: TRBV21-1
clone_size: NA
j_call: TRBJ1-1
d_call: NA
cdr3_nt: TGTGCCAGCAGCCACAAACTACAGGGGGCGAACACTGAAGCTTTCTTT
cdr3_aa: CASSHKLQGANTEAFF

v_call: TRBV5-6
clone_size: once
j_call: TRBJ1-2
d_call: TRBD1
cdr3_nt: TGTGCCAGCAGCCCTGACAGGGGGCGAGGCTACACCTTC
cdr3_aa: CASSPDRGRGYTF

v_call: TRBV7-9
clone_size: NA
j_call: TRBJ2-3
d_call: NA
cdr3_nt: TGTGCCAGCAGCTCGGACTGGGCCGATACGCAGTATTTT
cdr3_aa: CASSSDWADTQYF

v_call: TRBV12-3/TRBV12-4
clone_size: NA
j_call: TRBJ2-7
d_call: NA
cdr3_nt: TGTGCCAGCAGTTCCCGGTCCTACGAGCAGTACTTC
cdr3_aa: CASSSRSYEQYF

v_call: TRBV3-1/TRBV3-2
clone_size: NA
j_call: TRBJ1-4
d_call: NA
cdr3_nt: TGTGCCAGCAGCCAAGACGCCGGCGGGGAAAAACTGTTTTTT
cdr3_aa: CASSQDAGGEKLFF

v_call: TRBV28
clone_size: NA
j_call: TRBJ1-4
d_call: NA
cdr3_nt: TGTGCCAGCAGTTCCGCCGGGGGACGGAATGAAAAACTGTTTTTT
cdr3_aa: CASSSAGGRNEKLFF

v_call: TRBV9
clone_size: NA
j_call: TRBJ1-4
d_call: NA
cdr3_nt: TGTGCCAGCAGCGCGGGACTCACTAATGAAAAACTGTTTTTT
cdr3_aa: CASSAGLTNEKLFF

v_call: TRBV11-2
clone_size: NA
j_call: TRBJ1-4
d_call: TRBD1
cdr3_nt: TGTGCCAGCAGCTTACAGGGGGCGGCTAATGAAAAACTGTTTTTT
cdr3_aa: CASSLQGAANEKLFF

v_call: TRBV19
clone_size: few
j_call: TRBJ1-5
d_call: TRBD1
cdr3_nt: TGTGCCAGTAGTCTTCGGACAGGGGGGTTTTTGTCGGTCGATCAGCCCCAGCATTTT
cdr3_aa: CASSLRTGGFLSVDQPQHF

v_call: TRBV6-5
clone_size: NA
j_call: TRBJ2-7
d_call: TRBD2
cdr3_nt: TGTGCCACCACCCAGGCGGTAGCGGGCGAGCAGTACTTC
cdr3_aa: CATTQAVAGEQYF

v_call: TRBV15
clone_size: NA
j_call: TRBJ1-4
d_call: NA
cdr3_nt: TGTGCCACCAGCAGGAGTATTAATGAAAAACTGTTTTTT
cdr3_aa: CATSRSINEKLFF

v_call: TRBV5-4
clone_size: NA
j_call: TRBJ1-2
d_call: NA
cdr3_nt: TGTGCCAGCAGCTTCGTGGGGGAGGACTATGGCTACACCTTC
cdr3_aa: CASSFVGEDYGYTF

v_call: TRBV5-8
clone_size: NA
j_call: TRBJ2-5
d_call: NA
cdr3_nt: TGTGCCAGCAGCTTGGGGGGACACCGGTACCAAGAGACCCAGTACTTC
cdr3_aa: CASSLGGHRYQETQYF

v_call: TRBV9
clone_size: once
j_call: TRBJ2-1
d_call: TRBD2
cdr3_nt: TGTGCCAGCAGTGCGGGGGACTGGGTATACAATGAGCAGTTCTTC
cdr3_aa: CASSAGDWVYNEQFF

v_call: TRBV20-1
clone_size: NA
j_call: TRBJ2-7
d_call: NA
cdr3_nt: TGCAGTGCTAGGGCATCCTACGAGCAGTACTTC
cdr3_aa: CSARASYEQYF

v_call: TRBV10-3
clone_size: NA
j_call: TRBJ1-5
d_call: TRBD1
cdr3_nt: TGTGCCATCAGTGGATTTTTTACAGGGGGCAATCAGCCCCAGCATTTT
cdr3_aa: CAISGFFTGGNQPQHF

v_call: TRBV15
clone_size: NA
j_call: TRBJ1-2
d_call: NA
cdr3_nt: TGTGCCACCAGCAGAGATGGGCACCAATTGGATGGCTACACCTTC
cdr3_aa: CATSRDGHQLDGYTF

v_call: TRBV9
clone_size: NA
j_call: TRBJ1-1
d_call: NA
cdr3_nt: TGTGCCAGCACCTCGACAGCAACGAACACTGAAGCTTTCTTT
cdr3_aa: CASTSTATNTEAFF

v_call: TRBV5-1
clone_size: NA
j_call: TRBJ1-2
d_call: TRBD1
cdr3_nt: TGCGCCAGCAGCTTGGAACCACAGGGGGCTGGCTATGGCTACACCTTC
cdr3_aa: CASSLEPQGAGYGYTF

v_call: TRBV4-1
clone_size: NA
j_call: TRBJ1-4
d_call: TRBD1
cdr3_nt: TGCGCCAGCAGCCCGACAGGGGCTACTAATGAAAAACTGTTTTTT
cdr3_aa: CASSPTGATNEKLFF

v_call: TRBV6-5
clone_size: NA
j_call: TRBJ2-7
d_call: TRBD1
cdr3_nt: TGTGCCAGCAGTCTTTACGGGACAGAGCCCTACGAGCAGTACTTC
cdr3_aa: CASSLYGTEPYEQYF

v_call: TRBV28
clone_size: NA
j_call: TRBJ1-2
d_call: NA
cdr3_nt: TGTGCCAGCACCCTAGACAGTATGGATGGCTACACCTTC
cdr3_aa: CASTLDSMDGYTF

v_call: TRBV4-1
clone_size: once
j_call: TRBJ1-5
d_call: NA
cdr3_nt: TGCGCCAGCAGCCAAGACTCCCTCGGGAGCAATCAGCCCCAGCATTTT
cdr3_aa: CASSQDSLGSNQPQHF

v_call: TRBV14
clone_size: NA
j_call: TRBJ2-2
d_call: NA
cdr3_nt: TGTGCCAGCAGCCCTCAGGGCACCGGGGAGCTGTTTTTT
cdr3_aa: CASSPQGTGELFF

v_call: TRBV7-2
clone_size: NA
j_call: TRBJ2-5
d_call: TRBD2
cdr3_nt: TGTGCCAGCAGCTTAGGGCGTAGCGGGGGATCTCGGGAGACCCAGTACTTC
cdr3_aa: CASSLGRSGGSRETQYF

v_call: TRBV7-9
clone_size: NA
j_call: TRBJ1-4
d_call: NA
cdr3_nt: TGTGCCAGCAGCACCAAAGGGGGTGGGGATGAAAAACTGTTTTTT
cdr3_aa: CASSTKGGGDEKLFF

v_call: TRBV7-9
clone_size: NA
j_call: TRBJ2-3
d_call: TRBD2
cdr3_nt: TGTGCCAGCAGCTCCCTTAGCGGGAGAGGAGATACGCAGTATTTT
cdr3_aa: CASSSLSGRGDTQYF

v_call: TRBV2
clone_size: NA
j_call: TRBJ1-5
d_call: NA
cdr3_nt: TGTGCCAGCATGCGGGGTGGGAGCAATCAGCCCCAGCATTTT
cdr3_aa: CASMRGGSNQPQHF

v_call: TRBV7-2
clone_size: NA
j_call: TRBJ1-6
d_call: NA
cdr3_nt: TGTGCCAGCAGCCTGGAGGCCCTCCTCAATTCACCCCTCCACTTT
cdr3_aa: CASSLEALLNSPLHF

v_call: TRBV11-3
clone_size: NA
j_call: TRBJ2-2
d_call: NA
cdr3_nt: TGTGCCAGCAGCCCGCTGGCCACCGGGGAGCTGTTTTTT
cdr3_aa: CASSPLATGELFF